These 25 T cell receptor beta chains share one sample of origin, sequenced in a study of shared clonotypes between healthy human individuals. CD45RO-negative cells were positively selected for CCR7, leaving out terminally differentiated effector memory CD45RA+ cells. Clones were sequenced by immunoSEQ multiplex PCR, and TCRdb holds only the in-frame ones, with some missing. The repertoire includes about 590,000 clones, about 95% of them detected once, and about 0.11% sits in the top ten. Specimen: naive CD8+ T cells sorted from blood. These receptors were obtained from a woman aged 25-40 years in good health.

The chain recombines TRBV20-1 with TRBJ1-1; D gene ambiguous. The CDR3 extends over 11 amino acids. The germline V gene has CDR1 DFQATT and CDR2 SNEGSKA (reference sequence). V was cut by 6 bases and J by 6 bases, with 11 bases left in between. The CDR3: CSAVPTAEAFF. The CDR3 region has the DNA TGCAGTGCCGTTCCCACAGCTGAAGCTTTCTTT.

The chain is built from TRBV7-9 and TRBJ2-5, with D possibly matching TRBD1 (5 bases). Germline V gene sequence: CDR1 SEHNR, CDR2 FQNEAQ (reference sequence). Deletions cut 6 bases from V and 0 bases from J, with 8 bases between. CDR3 length: 13 residues. The CDR3 sequence is CASRVGDQETQYF. CDR3 DNA sequence: TGTGCCAGCAGGGTAGGGGACCAAGAGACCCAGTACTTC.

This chain connects TRBV19 to TRBJ2-7; 7 bases agree with TRBD2. The V gene end was trimmed by 6 bases and the J gene end by 3 bases; junction bases not matched to a gene: 8. The CDR3 is made up of 14 amino acids. CDR1 is LNHDA, CDR2 SQIVND, per germline (reference sequence). CDR3 amino acids: CASSYSGRIYEQYF. CDR3 nucleotide sequence: TGTGCCAGTAGCTACTCCGGGAGGATCTACGAGCAGTACTTC.

This sequence joins TRBV4-1 and TRBJ2-5, with D possibly TRBD1 on 6 matching bases. The J call may be faulty, since TRBJ2-7 better matches the DNA end. The CDR3 has 14 residues. Germline CDR1 MGHRA, CDR2 YSYEKL. The DNA for the CDR3 is TGCGCCAGCAGCCAACATGGACAGACTTACGAGCAGTACTTC. Its protein product is CASSQHGQTYEQYF.

The chain has TRBV28 and TRBJ1-4; a possible D gene is TRBD1 (6 bases). V was clipped by 1 base and J by 0 bases, with 12 bases between them. The CDR3 contains 17 residues. CDR1 is MDHEN and CDR2 is SYDVKM in the germline V gene. CDR3 loop: CASSLLGASPTNEKLFF. CDR3 nucleotide sequence: TGTGCCAGCAGTTTATTGGGGGCCTCCCCAACTAATGAAAAACTGTTTTTT.

The chain couples TRBV19 to TRBJ2-5, with D possibly TRBD1 on 5 matching bases. Looked up from germline, CDR1 is LNHDA and CDR2 is SQIVND (reference sequence). There are 14 residues in the CDR3. V lost 0 bases, J lost 3 bases, and 8 bases lay in between. The DNA of the CDR3 is TGTGCCAGTAGTATAGACAGGGAAGAAGAGACCCAGTACTTC. It translates to CASSIDREEETQYF.

The V gene is TRBV5-8, the J gene TRBJ2-2; D not certain. CDR1 SGHTS and CDR2 YDEGEE come from the germline V gene. This CDR3 is built from 12 residues. V was cut by 0 bases and J by 10 bases, with 7 bases left in between. This CDR3 reads CASSLGLEELFF. The CDR3 DNA reads TGTGCCAGCAGCTTGGGGTTGGAGGAGCTGTTTTTT.

V gene TRBV4-1 combines with J gene TRBJ2-1; 8 bases match TRBD2. The V and J ends lost 1 base and 8 bases, in that order; junction bases with no gene match: 7. The CDR3 is made up of 15 amino acids. Germline CDR1 and CDR2: MGHRA and YSYEKL. CDR3 sequence reads: CASSQVTGLADEQFF. Here the CDR3 DNA reads TGCGCCAGCAGCCAAGTTACTGGACTAGCTGATGAGCAGTTCTTC.

The count of this clone is one. This chain links TRBV27 with TRBJ2-3; D call uncertain. This CDR3 contains 15 residues. V was cut by 1 base and J by 6 bases, with 14 bases left in between. CDR1 is MNHEY, CDR2 SMNVEV, per germline (reference sequence). CDR3 nucleotide sequence: TGTGCCAGCAGTTTATGGACGGAAGGCCTGGATACGCAGTATTTT. It specifies CASSLWTEGLDTQYF.

The CDR3 reads CASTEDRGTQYF. CDR3 sequence (DNA): TGTGCCAGCACCGAGGATCGGGGGACCCAGTACTTC. The chain is built from TRBV2 and TRBJ2-5, with a weak D call TRBD2 (5 bases). This CDR3 region has 12 residues. The V end was cut by 7 bases, the J end by 7 bases, with 13 bases between. The germline gives CDR1 SNHLY, CDR2 FYNNEI.

A remark on this clone: The sample has other DNA sequences that encode this CDR3 too. The chain employs TRBV28 and TRBJ2-7; D remains ambiguous. In germline, CDR1 is MDHEN, CDR2 SYDVKM. V lost 3 bases, J lost 7 bases, and 4 bases lay in between. The CDR3 extends over 10 amino acids. The CDR3 is CASSLNEQYF. As DNA, the CDR3 is TGTGCCAGCAGTTTGAATGAGCAGTACTTC.

The V and J genes are TRBV10-1 and TRBJ2-7, with D hard to call. The CDR3 covers 14 residues. Per the germline V gene, CDR1 is WNHNN and CDR2 is SYGVQD (reference sequence). V shed 0 bases and J shed 5 bases, with 11 bases lying between them. CDR3 nucleotide sequence: TGCGCCAGCAGTGAGTCAAAACTGCCGAACGAGCAGTACTTC. It translates to CASSESKLPNEQYF.

The rearrangement joins TRBV30 to TRBJ1-2; 7 nucleotides match TRBD1. V lost 4 bases to trimming and J lost 5 bases; unmatched junction nucleotides: 7. Germline CDR1 GTSNPN, CDR2 SVGIG (reference sequence). CDR3 length: 13 amino acids. DNA of the CDR3: TGTGCCTGGACCTTTGCAGGGGGGTATGGCTACACCTTC. As protein: CAWTFAGGYGYTF. The full variable domain, rest sourced from reference TRBV30 and TRBJ1-2, is SQTIHQWPATLVQPVGSPLSLECTVEGTSNPNLYWYRQAAGRGLQLLFYSVGIGQISSEVPQNLSASRPQDRQFILSSKKLLLSDSGFYLCAWTFAGGYGYTFGSGTRLTVV.

The rearrangement uses TRBV6-6 and TRBJ1-6; 8 bases line up with TRBD1. The CDR3 has 15 amino acids. The germline V gene has CDR1 MNHNY and CDR2 SVGAGI (reference sequence). J gave up 5 bases and V 6 bases, and 6 bases lay outside the gene matches. The CDR3 DNA follows: TGTGCCAGCAGCGAGGACAGGGCGCATAATTCACCCCTCCACTTT. It yields the protein CASSEDRAHNSPLHF.

The chain employs TRBV19 and TRBJ2-1, with D perhaps TRBD2 (5 bases). The V gene's germline CDR1 is LNHDA and CDR2 SQIVND (reference sequence). Trimming removed 4 bases at V and 0 bases at J, with 10 bases between. The CDR3 length is 15 residues. The CDR3 reads CASSKVASSYNEQFF. The CDR3, as DNA: TGTGCCAGTAGTAAGGTAGCGAGCTCCTACAATGAGCAGTTCTTC.

The rearrangement links TRBV6-1 to TRBJ2-7; tentative D call: TRBD2 (5 bases). This CDR3 is built from 15 residues. V was pared by 2 bases and J by 2 bases, with 13 bases between. Looked up from germline, CDR1 is MNHNS and CDR2 is SASEGT. This CDR3 reads CASSESAEVTYEQYF. Written as DNA, the CDR3 is TGTGCCAGCAGTGAATCAGCGGAGGTTACCTACGAGCAGTACTTC.

The rearrangement links TRBV5-5 to TRBJ1-3; D not certain. The germline gives CDR1 SGHKS, CDR2 YYEKEE (reference sequence). V was shortened by 4 bases and J by 8 bases, with 16 bases between the two germline ends. The CDR3 is 14 residues long. Written as DNA, the CDR3 is TGTGCCAGCAGCCCGGACGGTTTCGGAGACACCATATATTTT. This encodes CASSPDGFGDTIYF.

This sequence joins TRBV10-1 and TRBJ2-3; TRBD2 might be the D (5 bases). This CDR3 spans 14 amino acids. V was trimmed by 2 bases and J by 5 bases, leaving 11 bases between them. Per germline, CDR1 WNHNN and CDR2 SYGVQD (reference sequence). In DNA form, the CDR3 reads TGCGCCAGCAGTGAGGCAGGAGGAATAGATACGCAGTATTTT. It encodes CASSEAGGIDTQYF.

V gene TRBV15 combines with J gene TRBJ1-5; 7 bases are a match to TRBD1. Germline V lookup: CDR1 LNHNV, CDR2 YYDKDF (reference sequence). V was pared by 2 bases and J by 3 bases, with 4 bases of the junction left unmatched. CDR3 length: 15 amino acids. The CDR3 region has the DNA TGTGCCACCAGCAGACAGGGGGATGCCAATCAGCCCCAGCATTTT. The encoded protein is CATSRQGDANQPQHF.

V and J are TRBV4-1 and TRBJ2-1; D remains unclear. Per the germline V gene, CDR1 is MGHRA and CDR2 is YSYEKL. The length of the CDR3 is 14 residues. Trimming took 0 bases from V and 5 from J, leaving 8 bases between them. The CDR3 reads CASSQETRHNEQFF. Here the CDR3 DNA reads TGCGCCAGCAGCCAAGAAACCCGGCACAATGAGCAGTTCTTC.

The V call is TRBV29-1, the J call TRBJ2-7; 8 bases are a match to TRBD2. Germline lookup yields CDR1 SQVTM and CDR2 ANQGSEA. V gave up 7 bases and J gave up 4 bases; unmatched junction bases: 15. CDR3 size: 15 residues. CDR3 region: CSAGGGSILGYEQYF. The CDR3 nucleotides read TGCAGCGCCGGGGGGGGTTCTATCCTAGGTTACGAGCAGTACTTC.

The gene calls are TRBV7-9 and TRBJ2-1; 7 nucleotides line up with TRBD2. Losses at the gene ends were 3 bases for V and 3 bases for J; bases not matched to a gene: 5. From germline, CDR1 is SEHNR and CDR2 FQNEAQ (reference sequence). The CDR3 covers 15 residues. The CDR3 is CASSFSGTNYNEQFF. The CDR3 nucleotides are TGTGCCAGCAGCTTCAGCGGGACCAACTACAATGAGCAGTTCTTC.

The chain couples TRBV4-1 to TRBJ2-5, with D perhaps matching TRBD2 (6 bases). In germline, CDR1 is MGHRA, CDR2 YSYEKL. There are 17 residues in the CDR3. The ends were cut back, 0 bases at V and 5 bases at J, with 19 bases in the middle. CDR3 DNA: TGCGCCAGCAGCCAAGATTTCCCGGGAGCATTACCCGAGACCCAGTACTTC. Its protein is CASSQDFPGALPETQYF.

The genes are TRBV13 and TRBJ2-7; D possibly corresponds to TRBD2 (6 bases). The CDR3 has 14 residues. The ends were cut back, 0 bases at V and 5 bases at J, with 11 bases in the middle. Germline CDR1 and CDR2: PRHDT and FYEKMQ (reference sequence). CDR3 in amino acids: CASSLGPGGDEQYF. In DNA form, the CDR3 reads TGTGCCAGCAGCTTAGGACCAGGAGGGGACGAGCAGTACTTC.

This rearrangement joins TRBV5-1 to TRBJ2-7, with 9 bases that match TRBD2. Germline V CDR1 and CDR2: SGHRS, YFSETQ. The CDR3 is 15 amino acids. The V gene end was trimmed by 5 bases and the J gene end by 0 bases; junction bases not matched to a gene: 6. The CDR3 region is CASSYTSGRSYEQYF. In DNA form, the CDR3 reads TGCGCCAGCAGTTATACTAGCGGGCGCTCCTACGAGCAGTACTTC. The variable domain in full, completed from reference TRBV5-1 and TRBJ2-7, reads KAGVTQTPRYLIKTRGQQVTLSCSPISGHRSVSWYQQTPGQGLQFLFEYFSETQRNKGNFPGRFSGRQFSNSRSEMNVSTLELGDSALYLCASSYTSGRSYEQYFGPGTRLTVT.